This T cell receptor beta chain was sequenced for a study of blood T cell repertoires in COVID-19. For the study at large: The origin of the acute and convalescent COVID-19 samples was the United States, Italy and Spain. The analysed material was cDNA or gDNA that came from T cells, B-cell-depleted T cells, or PBMCs.

Authors' analysis steps: Estimation of nucleated cell counts was performed using reference gene primer amplification. Assay: immunoSEQ multiplex PCR; the TCRdb copy retains only in-frame clones and omits some. That table supplies the V and J calls and clone size; D and trimming were determined from the DNA. Here the sample spans about 68,000 clones, approximately 90% being singletons. The specimen was peripheral blood. The TCR sequence derives from a young man with acute or convalescent COVID-19.

CDR3 DNA: TGTGCCAGCAGCTTGACAGGGGACTATGGCTACACCTTC. Protein: CASSLTGDYGYTF. The genes are TRBV5-4 and TRBJ1-2, with 7 bases aligning to TRBD1. Germline V CDR1 and CDR2: SGHNT, YYREEE (reference sequence). Trimming cost V 1 base and J 3 bases; bases outside gene matches: 0. The CDR3 has 13 residues.